One sample yielded the 10 T cell receptor beta chains listed below, sequenced in a study of cytomegalovirus exposure and HLA in healthy donors. The study ran its PCR with 60 Vbeta and 13 Jbeta primers. Measured with immunoSEQ multiplex PCR; TCRdb has only the in-frame clones, and not every one. The sample yields fewer than 200,000 clones, about four fifths seen once. Input material: PBMCs. All receptors derive from a male donor in good health and CMV-seronegative.

V usage is TRBV10-3 and J usage is TRBJ1-3; TRBD1 might be the D (5 bases). Germline V gives CDR1 ENHRY, CDR2 SYGVKD. Trimming took off 6 bases at V and 0 bases at J, with 18 bases between the two ends. The CDR3 is made up of 17 amino acids. Here the CDR3 DNA reads TGTGCCATCAGAAGATCCGGGACTCTGAGCTCTGGAAACACCATATATTTT. Amino acids: CAIRRSGTLSSGNTIYF.

This chain joins TRBV7-3 and TRBJ2-3, with 8 bases fitting TRBD2. The germline CDR1 and CDR2 sequences are SGHTA and FQGTGA. This CDR3 comprises 16 residues. The trim removed 3 bases at V and 0 bases at J, leaving 5 bases unmatched. The CDR3 here is CASSFGLAPSTDTQYF. The CDR3 coding sequence is TGTGCCAGCAGCTTCGGACTAGCTCCCAGCACAGATACGCAGTATTTT.

The rearrangement links TRBV29-1 to TRBJ1-4, with unresolved D. Germline V gene sequence: CDR1 SQVTM, CDR2 ANQGSEA. The length of the CDR3 is 13 residues. V gave up 7 bases and J gave up 4 bases, with 13 bases separating them. Here the CDR3 DNA reads TGCAGCGCTGCGCGGATGGGTAATGAAAAACTGTTTTTT. It specifies CSAARMGNEKLFF.

The chain couples TRBV19 to TRBJ2-7, with D possibly TRBD1 on 5 matching bases. This CDR3 spans 15 amino acids. Germline V gene data show CDR1 as LNHDA and CDR2 as SQIVND (reference sequence). Trimming cost V 7 bases and J 4 bases, with 20 bases left between them. CDR3 sequence: CASTPSQGKGYEQYF. Written as DNA, the CDR3 is TGTGCCAGTACCCCATCCCAGGGTAAGGGGTACGAGCAGTACTTC.

The chain uses TRBV7-8 and TRBJ1-3; D not certain. This CDR3 is 15 amino acids long. Germline lookup yields CDR1 SGHVS and CDR2 FQNEAQ. Trimming left V 5 bases short and J 2 bases short, with 13 bases between. The CDR3 here is CASSPPGVAGNTIYF. The DNA of the CDR3 is TGTGCCAGCAGCCCTCCCGGGGTCGCTGGAAACACCATATATTTT.

The chain uses TRBV6-5 and TRBJ1-6, with 7 bases aligning to TRBD1. V lost 2 bases and J lost 7; bases outside the gene matches: 8. Germline V gives CDR1 MNHEY, CDR2 SVGAGI. There are 16 residues in the CDR3. The CDR3 nucleotides read TGTGCCAGCAGTTACGAAACAGGGGCGCGGAATTCACCCCTCCACTTT. This sequence encodes CASSYETGARNSPLHF.

V and J are TRBV28 and TRBJ2-2; 9 nucleotides match TRBD2. Germline assignment: CDR1 MDHEN and CDR2 SYDVKM. Trimming took 2 bases from V and 5 from J; bases not matched to a gene: 6. This CDR3 spans 16 amino acids. This chain's CDR3 is CASSLISSGKTGELFF. The DNA of the CDR3 is TGTGCCAGCAGTTTAATTTCTAGCGGGAAAACCGGGGAGCTGTTTTTT.

There are a few counts of this clone. The chain carries TRBV11-3 and TRBJ2-1, with TRBD2 matching over 11 bases. Per germline, CDR1 SGHNT and CDR2 YENEEA. The CDR3 covers 15 residues. Trimming cost V 5 bases and J 6 bases; bases outside gene matches: 6. The CDR3 spells CASSVRGLAANEQFF. The CDR3 region has the DNA TGTGCCAGCAGCGTAAGGGGACTAGCGGCCAATGAGCAGTTCTTC. Filled out from reference TRBV11-3 and TRBJ2-1, the complete variable domain reads EAGVVQSPRYKIIEKKQPVAFWCNPISGHNTLYWYLQNLGQGPELLIRYENEEAVDDSQLPKDRFSAERLKGVDSTLKIQPAELGDSAVYLCASSVRGLAANEQFFGPGTRLTVL.

CDR3 amino acids: CASSTVGGGNTIYF. The CDR3 DNA reads as TGTGCCAGCAGCACAGTAGGAGGAGGAAACACCATATATTTT. J is TRBJ1-3 and V is TRBV7-2; D unclear. Per the germline V gene, CDR1 is SGHTA and CDR2 is FQGNSA. The CDR3 loop spans 14 amino acids. Trimming pared 5 bases from V and 4 bases from J, leaving 12 bases between. Filled out from reference TRBV7-2 and TRBJ1-3, the complete variable domain reads GAGVSQSPSNKVTEKGKDVELRCDPISGHTALYWYRQSLGQGLEFLIYFQGNSAPDKSGLPSDRFSAERTGGSVSTLTIQRTQQEDSAVYLCASSTVGGGNTIYFGEGSWLTVV.

The V and J genes are TRBV7-3 and TRBJ1-2; possible D gene TRBD1, 6 bases. CDR1 SGHTA and CDR2 FQGTGA come from the germline V gene. V lost 4 bases and J 0 bases, leaving 12 bases between the germline ends. This CDR3 is built from 15 residues. Here the CDR3 reads CASSSQGQPNYGYTF. In nucleotides, the CDR3 is TGTGCCAGCAGCTCCCAAGGACAGCCTAACTATGGCTACACCTTC. Based on the CDR3 plus reference TRBV7-3 and TRBJ1-2, the full variable domain is GAGVSQTPSNKVTEKGKYVELRCDPISGHTALYWYRQSLGQGPEFLIYFQGTGAADDSGLPNDRFFAVRPEGSVSTLKIQRTERGDSAVYLCASSSQGQPNYGYTFGSGTRLTVV.